A selection of T cell receptor beta chains follows, all from one sample in a study of T cell responses to AZD1222 COVID-19 vaccine. Sequencing was performed with immunoSEQ multiplex PCR; in TCRdb, only in-frame clones are kept and a portion is missing. The table shows tens of thousands of clones, with under 95% occurring only once. The input for sequencing was peripheral blood, taken on day 0 of MenACWY control vaccination. The origin of the receptors is an adult in good health. The CDR3 runs from the conserved cysteine through the conserved F or W. D genes are given only for firm matches. Expanded clones are given a class, and other clones once, few, many or no size at all.

- | TRBV6-2/TRBV6-3 | TRBD1 | CASSYSGTVHQPQHF
- | TRBV28 | - | CASSFLGSSYTF
- | TRBV7-8 | - | CASSPGHMADTQYF
- | TRBV6-5 | - | CASSYSADHYNSPLHF
- | TRBV19 | TRBD1 | CASYRQGEEKLFF
- | TRBV23-1 | - | CASSHLAATHNEQFF
- | TRBV29-1 | - | CSAEISGANVLTF
- | TRBV3-1/TRBV3-2 | TRBD2 | CASSPGLAGWGGETQYF
- | TRBV10-2 | - | CASKMPSPYEQYF
- | TRBV10-3 | - | CAISPEKGPTNEKLFF
- | TRBV6-5 | - | CASSSPRGQGTDTQYF
- | TRBV2 | - | CASSDPRYQETQYF
- | TRBV25-1 | TRBD1 | CASSAQTGFMMDEQYF
- | TRBV6-6 | - | CASSSQWGEAFF
- | TRBV28 | TRBD1 | CASSSGTGDGYTF
- | TRBV6-5 | - | CATKPGGTNEKLFF
- | TRBV10-3 | - | CAISERGGADTQYF
- | TRBV6-5 | - | CASSYSPGDYGYTF
- | TRBV6-6 | TRBD2 | CASRGLASGTDTQYF
- | TRBV28 | - | CASRTPPGHNTGELFF
- | TRBV11-1 | TRBD1 | CASSLGTGQGHEKLFF
- | TRBV29-1 | TRBD1 | CSARQGDDTQYF
few | TRBV28 | TRBD1 | CASSLGQDQSYEQYF
- | TRBV2 | - | CASSGEGGVTDTQYF
few | TRBV15 | - | CATSRSGLGNTDTQYF
- | TRBV2 | - | CASSSSYEQYF
- | TRBV6-1 | TRBD1 | CASSEATGANTEAFF
- | TRBV5-1 | - | CASSFHGDGYTF
once | TRBV3-1/TRBV3-2 | - | CASSQGGRDGYTF
- | TRBV28 | - | CATRGPLSNQPQHF
- | TRBV18 | - | CASSPPGSNEKLFF
once | TRBV10-3 | TRBD1 | CATRTGTGYNEQFF
- | TRBV27 | TRBD1 | CASRTTGGYGYTF
once | TRBV25-1 | - | CASSATDGAGEKLFF
- | TRBV2 | TRBD1 | CASRAGTGDGTEAFF
- | TRBV5-5 | - | CASSTGPSYEQYF
- | TRBV19 | - | CASSALTETGEKLFF
- | TRBV20-1 | - | CSASGAGQMNYGYTF
few | TRBV6-5 | - | CASTSEGTGELFF
- | TRBV6-4 | - | CASSLMAPGTANTGELFF
once | TRBV27 | - | CASSLNAGAQETQYF
- | TRBV19 | - | CASSITRKGAVQPQHF
- | TRBV7-2 | - | CASSTYLDFEQYF